This T cell receptor (beta chain) was identified during a study of T cell responses to AZD1222 COVID-19 vaccine. About the research overall: Pooling was applied to second doses at about 4 or about 12 weeks. Findings and limits, study-wide: Clonal diversity was possibly underestimated, and the donors were mostly white British, with more females. Nearly half of unique spike-specific TCRs reportedly avoided B.1.351 and B.1.1.7 mutated regions.

The junction had 13 bases not matched to a gene; V was cut back by 6 bases and J by 5 bases. The V gene's germline CDR1 is MNHEY and CDR2 SVGEGT. This CDR3 region has 15 residues. Sequencing was performed with immunoSEQ multiplex PCR; in TCRdb, only in-frame clones are kept and a portion is missing. The table includes 95,000 to 150,000 clones, roughly nine tenths detected once. Points on this clone: Its matching antigen is unknown.

The sequencing here drew on peripheral blood, taken on day 0 of AZD1222 vaccination. The clonotype was recovered from an adult in good health. V and J are TRBV6-2 or TRBV6-3 and TRBJ2-7, with 7 bases identical to TRBD1. The CDR3 reads CASSFPQTGWDEQYF. CDR3 nucleotide sequence: TGTGCCAGCAGCTTTCCACAGACAGGGTGGGACGAGCAGTACTTC.